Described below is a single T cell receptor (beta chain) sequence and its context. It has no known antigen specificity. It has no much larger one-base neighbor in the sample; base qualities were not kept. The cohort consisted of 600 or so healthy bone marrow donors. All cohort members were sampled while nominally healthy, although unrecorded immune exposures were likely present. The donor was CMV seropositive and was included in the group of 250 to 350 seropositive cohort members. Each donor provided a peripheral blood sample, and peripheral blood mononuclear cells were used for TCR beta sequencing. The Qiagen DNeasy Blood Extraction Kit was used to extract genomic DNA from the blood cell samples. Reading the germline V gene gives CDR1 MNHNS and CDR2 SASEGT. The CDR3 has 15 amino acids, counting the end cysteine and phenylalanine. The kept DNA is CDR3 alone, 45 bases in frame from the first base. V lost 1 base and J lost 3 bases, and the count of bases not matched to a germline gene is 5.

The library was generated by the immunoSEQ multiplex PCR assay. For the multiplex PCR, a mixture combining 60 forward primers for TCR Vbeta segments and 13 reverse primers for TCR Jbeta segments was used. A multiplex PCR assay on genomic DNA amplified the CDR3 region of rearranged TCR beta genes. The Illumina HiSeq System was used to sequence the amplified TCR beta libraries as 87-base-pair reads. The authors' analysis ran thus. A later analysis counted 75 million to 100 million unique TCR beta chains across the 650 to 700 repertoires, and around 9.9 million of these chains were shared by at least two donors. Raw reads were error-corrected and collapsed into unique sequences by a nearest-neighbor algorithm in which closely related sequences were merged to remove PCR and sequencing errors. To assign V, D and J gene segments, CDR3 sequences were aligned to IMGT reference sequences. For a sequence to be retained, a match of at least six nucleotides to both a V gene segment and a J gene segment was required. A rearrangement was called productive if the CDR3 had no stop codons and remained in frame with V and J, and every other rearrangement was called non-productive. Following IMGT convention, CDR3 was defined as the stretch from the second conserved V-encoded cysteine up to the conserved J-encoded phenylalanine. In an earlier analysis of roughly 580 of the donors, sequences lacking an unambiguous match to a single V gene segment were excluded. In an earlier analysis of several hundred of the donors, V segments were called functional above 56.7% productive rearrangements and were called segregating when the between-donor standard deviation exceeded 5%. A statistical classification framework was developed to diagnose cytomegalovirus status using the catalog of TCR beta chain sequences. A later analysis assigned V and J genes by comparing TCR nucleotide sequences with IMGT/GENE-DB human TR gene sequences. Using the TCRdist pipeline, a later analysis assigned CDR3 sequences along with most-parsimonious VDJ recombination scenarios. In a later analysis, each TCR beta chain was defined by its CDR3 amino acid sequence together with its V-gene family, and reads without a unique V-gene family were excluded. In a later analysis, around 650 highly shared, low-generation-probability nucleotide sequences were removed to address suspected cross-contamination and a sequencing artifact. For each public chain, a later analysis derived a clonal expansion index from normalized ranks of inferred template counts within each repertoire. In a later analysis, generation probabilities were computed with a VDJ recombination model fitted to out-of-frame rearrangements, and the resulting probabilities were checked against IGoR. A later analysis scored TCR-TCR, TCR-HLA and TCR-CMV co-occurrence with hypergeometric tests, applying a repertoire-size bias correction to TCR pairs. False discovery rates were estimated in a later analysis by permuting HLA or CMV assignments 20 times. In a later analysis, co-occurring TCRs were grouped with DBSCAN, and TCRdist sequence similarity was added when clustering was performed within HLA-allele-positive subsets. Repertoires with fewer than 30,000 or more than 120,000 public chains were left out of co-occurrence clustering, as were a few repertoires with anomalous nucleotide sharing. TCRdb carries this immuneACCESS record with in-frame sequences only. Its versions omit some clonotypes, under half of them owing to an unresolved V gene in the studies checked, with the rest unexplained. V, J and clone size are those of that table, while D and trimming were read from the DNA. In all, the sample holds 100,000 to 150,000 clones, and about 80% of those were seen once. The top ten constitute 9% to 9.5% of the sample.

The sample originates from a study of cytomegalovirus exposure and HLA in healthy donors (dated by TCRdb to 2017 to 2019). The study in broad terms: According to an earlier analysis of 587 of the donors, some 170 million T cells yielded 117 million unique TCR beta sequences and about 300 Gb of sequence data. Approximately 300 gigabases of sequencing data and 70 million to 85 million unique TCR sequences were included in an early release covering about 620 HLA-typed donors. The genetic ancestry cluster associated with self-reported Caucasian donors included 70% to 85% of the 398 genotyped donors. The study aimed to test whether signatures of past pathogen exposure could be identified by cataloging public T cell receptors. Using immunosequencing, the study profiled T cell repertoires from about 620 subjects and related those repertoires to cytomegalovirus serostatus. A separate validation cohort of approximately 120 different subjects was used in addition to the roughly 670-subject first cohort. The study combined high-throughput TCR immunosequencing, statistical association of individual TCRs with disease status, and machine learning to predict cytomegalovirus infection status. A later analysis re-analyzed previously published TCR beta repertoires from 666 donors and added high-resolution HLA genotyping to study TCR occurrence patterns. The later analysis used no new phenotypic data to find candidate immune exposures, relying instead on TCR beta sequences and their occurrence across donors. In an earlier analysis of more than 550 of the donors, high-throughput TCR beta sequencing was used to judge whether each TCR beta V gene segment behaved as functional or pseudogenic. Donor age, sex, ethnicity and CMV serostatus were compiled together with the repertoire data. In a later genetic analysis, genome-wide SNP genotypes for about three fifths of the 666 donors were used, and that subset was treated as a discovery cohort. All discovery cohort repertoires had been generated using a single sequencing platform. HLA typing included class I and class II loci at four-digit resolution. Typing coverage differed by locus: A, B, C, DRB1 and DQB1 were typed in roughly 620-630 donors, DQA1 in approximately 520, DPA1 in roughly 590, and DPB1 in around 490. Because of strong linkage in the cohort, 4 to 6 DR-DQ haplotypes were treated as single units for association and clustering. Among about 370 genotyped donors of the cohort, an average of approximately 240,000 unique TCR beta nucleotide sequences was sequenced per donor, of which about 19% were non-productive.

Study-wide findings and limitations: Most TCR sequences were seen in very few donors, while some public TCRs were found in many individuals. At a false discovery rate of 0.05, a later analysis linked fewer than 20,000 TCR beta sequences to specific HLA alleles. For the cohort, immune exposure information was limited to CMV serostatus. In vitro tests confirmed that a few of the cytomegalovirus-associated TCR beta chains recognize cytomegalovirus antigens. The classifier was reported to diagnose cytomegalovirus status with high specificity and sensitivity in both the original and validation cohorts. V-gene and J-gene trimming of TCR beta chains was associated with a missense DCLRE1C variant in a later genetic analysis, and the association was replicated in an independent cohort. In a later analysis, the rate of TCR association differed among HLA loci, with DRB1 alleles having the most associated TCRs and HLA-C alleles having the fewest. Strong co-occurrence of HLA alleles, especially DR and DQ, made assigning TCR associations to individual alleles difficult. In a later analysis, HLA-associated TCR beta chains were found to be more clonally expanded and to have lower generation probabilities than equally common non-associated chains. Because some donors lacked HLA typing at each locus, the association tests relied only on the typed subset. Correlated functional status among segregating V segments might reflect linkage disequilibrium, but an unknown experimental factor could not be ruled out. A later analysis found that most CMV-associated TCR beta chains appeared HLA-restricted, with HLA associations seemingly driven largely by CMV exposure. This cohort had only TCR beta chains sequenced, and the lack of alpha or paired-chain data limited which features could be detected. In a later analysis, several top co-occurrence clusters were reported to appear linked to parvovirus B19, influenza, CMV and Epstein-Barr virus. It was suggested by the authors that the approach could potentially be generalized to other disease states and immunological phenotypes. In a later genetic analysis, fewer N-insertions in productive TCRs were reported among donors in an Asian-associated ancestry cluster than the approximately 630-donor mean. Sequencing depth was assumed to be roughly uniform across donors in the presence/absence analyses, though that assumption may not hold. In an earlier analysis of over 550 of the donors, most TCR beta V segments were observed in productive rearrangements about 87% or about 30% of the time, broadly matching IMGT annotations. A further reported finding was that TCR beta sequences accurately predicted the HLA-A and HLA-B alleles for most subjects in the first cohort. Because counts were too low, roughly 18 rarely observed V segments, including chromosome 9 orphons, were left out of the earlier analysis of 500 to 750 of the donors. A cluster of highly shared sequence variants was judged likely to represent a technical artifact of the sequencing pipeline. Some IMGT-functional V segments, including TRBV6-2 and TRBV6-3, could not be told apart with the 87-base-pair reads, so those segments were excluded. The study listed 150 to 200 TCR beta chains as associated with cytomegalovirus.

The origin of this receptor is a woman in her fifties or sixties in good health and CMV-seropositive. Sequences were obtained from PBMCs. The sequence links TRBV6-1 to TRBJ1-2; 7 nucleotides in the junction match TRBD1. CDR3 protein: CASSEVGTEDYGYTF. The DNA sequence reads TGTGCCAGCAGTGAAGTTGGGACAGAGGACTATGGCTACACCTTC.